A selection of T cell receptor beta chains follows, all from one sample in a study of neurological immune-mediated disorders. MiXCR, run by TCRdb on the 5' RACE reads, gives a single entry per CDR3 protein. The table records 67,000 or so distinct CDR3 sequences, approximately 14% of them present only once. The sequencing input was PBMCs. The receptor set was obtained from a female donor with HTLV-1-associated myelopathy (HAM/TSP). CDR3s include the opening cysteine and the closing phenylalanine or tryptophan. The D gene is left open where the match is weak. Clone size, where shown, is once, few, many, or a class for clones that have expanded.

CSARDRPGVSTDTQYF TGCAGTGCTAGAGATCGTCCGGGGGTCAGCACAGATACGCAGTATTTT TRBJ2-3 . TRBV20-1 many
CASRRQGSNTGELFF TGTGCCAGCAGGCGACAGGGCTCGAACACCGGGGAGCTGTTTTTT TRBJ2-2 TRBD1 TRBV12-3/TRBV12-4 many
CASSRAWGQRTQYF TGTGCCAGCAGTAGGGCGTGGGGGCAACGGACCCAGTACTTC TRBJ2-5 . TRBV28 .
CASSHQGATDTQYF TGTGCCAGCAGTCATCAGGGGGCCACAGATACGCAGTATTTT TRBJ2-3 TRBD1 TRBV12-3/TRBV12-4 many
CASSLARERGTQYF TGTGCCAGCAGTTTAGCGCGTGAGAGGGGGACGCAGTATTTT TRBJ2-3 . TRBV12-3/TRBV12-4 many
CPPGEAEGANVLTF TGCCCCCCCGGGGAGGCGGAAGGGGCCAACGTCCTGACTTTC TRBJ2-6 . TRBV10-3 many
CASSSVGKAYDHYF TGTGCCAGCAGCTCGGTCGGGAAAGCCTACGATCATTACTTC TRBJ2-7 . TRBV7-9 .
CASSPRPNTGGAKNEAFF TGTGCCAGCAGTCCGCGACCCAACACAGGGGGCGCGAAGAATGAAGCTTTCTTT TRBJ1-1 TRBD1 TRBV3-1 many
CASSLEANRAGELFF TGTGCCAGCAGCTTGGAGGCTAATAGGGCCGGGGAGCTGTTTTTT TRBJ2-2 . TRBV5-4 many
CASSPFVSGELFF TGTGCCAGCAGTCCTTTCGTGTCCGGGGAGCTGTTTTTT TRBJ2-2 . TRBV27 many
CASSFVSPGELFF TGCGCCAGCAGCTTCGTGTCTCCCGGGGAGCTGTTTTTT TRBJ2-2 . TRBV5-1 .
CAIRSRLGAADTQYF TGTGCCATCAGGAGTAGATTAGGGGCCGCAGATACGCAGTATTTT TRBJ2-3 . TRBV10-3 few
CASSETGASGELFF TGTGCCAGCAGCGAAACAGGGGCCTCCGGGGAGCTGTTTTTT TRBJ2-2 TRBD1 TRBV7-9 many
CSARGTGVQAFF TGCAGTGCTAGAGGGACAGGAGTACAAGCTTTCTTT TRBJ1-1 TRBD1 TRBV20-1 .
CASRTTNRGNGGYTF TGCGCCAGCAGAACTACGAATCGAGGGAATGGTGGCTACACCTTC TRBJ1-2 . TRBV5-1 many
CANSFIQDVEQYF TGTGCCAACAGCTTTATTCAAGATGTCGAGCAGTACTTC TRBJ2-7 . TRBV5-4 few
CAIKEVADMNTEAFF TGTGCCATCAAAGAAGTAGCGGACATGAACACTGAAGCTTTCTTT TRBJ1-1 . TRBV10-3 many
CASRPTTGNEQYF TGCGCCAGCAGGCCTACTACAGGGAACGAGCAGTACTTC TRBJ2-7 . TRBV5-1 few
CSVGQGSSYNEQFF TGCAGCGTCGGACAGGGGAGCTCCTACAATGAGCAGTTCTTC TRBJ2-1 TRBD1 TRBV29-1 many
CASSLGQVNNEQFF TGTGCCAGCAGCTTGGGACAGGTTAATAATGAGCAGTTCTTC TRBJ2-1 TRBD1 TRBV7-9 many
CAWSVTGTGIAGELFF TGTGCCTGGAGTGTCACCGGGACAGGGATCGCCGGGGAGCTGTTTTTT TRBJ2-2 TRBD1 TRBV30 .
CASTAGGHEQFF TGTGCCAGCACCGCCGGGGGCCATGAGCAGTTCTTC TRBJ2-1 . TRBV12-3/TRBV12-4 many
CASSYGVRGQSYNSPLHF TGTGCCAGCAGCTACGGGGTTCGGGGACAGTCCTATAATTCACCCCTCCACTTT TRBJ1-6 TRBD1 TRBV11-2 .
CASTSWGKRGDTQYF TGTGCCAGCACCTCATGGGGCAAGCGGGGAGATACGCAGTATTTT TRBJ2-3 TRBD2 TRBV6-5 many
CATRGSHIQYF TGTGCCACCCGGGGTTCGCACATTCAGTACTTC TRBJ2-4 . TRBV28 many
CASTYSLSPYGYTF TGTGCCAGCACCTATTCCCTTTCTCCGTATGGCTACACCTTC TRBJ1-2 . TRBV12-3/TRBV12-4 many
CASSGTTFSPLHF TGTGCCAGCAGCGGAACCACCTTTTCACCCCTCCACTTT TRBJ1-6 . TRBV9 many
CASSSISTDTQYF TGTGCCAGCAGCTCGATTAGCACAGATACGCAGTATTTT TRBJ2-3 . TRBV5-5 many
CASSLVQGAGGELFF TGCGCCAGCAGCTTGGTGCAGGGGGCCGGCGGGGAGCTGTTTTTT TRBJ2-2 TRBD1 TRBV5-1 many
CTSKTPTSGGNTGELFF TGCACTTCTAAGACCCCCACTAGCGGGGGTAACACCGGGGAGCTGTTTTTT TRBJ2-2 TRBD2 TRBV20-1 .
CASSRDTGDSGANVLTF TGTGCCAGCAGTCGTGATACAGGCGACTCTGGGGCCAACGTCCTGACTTTC TRBJ2-6 . TRBV27 few
CASSVETGSGEKLFF TGTGCCAGCAGTGTTGAGACAGGGTCAGGTGAAAAACTGTTTTTT TRBJ1-4 TRBD1 TRBV9 many
CASSLRESTSSEQYF TGCGCCAGCAGCTTGCGGGAGTCCACGTCCAGCGAGCAGTACTTC TRBJ2-7 . TRBV5-1 many
CASSLQGAGVYNEQFF TGTGCCAGCAGTTTGCAAGGAGCGGGGGTTTACAATGAGCAGTTCTTC TRBJ2-1 TRBD2 TRBV28 many
CATRVTGSATGELFF TGTGCCACTAGGGTGACAGGGTCTGCCACCGGGGAGCTGTTTTTT TRBJ2-2 TRBD1 TRBV19 many
CASSLGGANTGELFF TGTGCCAGCAGCTTAGGGGGGGCCAACACCGGGGAGCTGTTTTTT TRBJ2-2 . TRBV7-8 few
CASSSRGSSTDTQYF TGTGCCAGCAGCTCAAGGGGCTCAAGCACAGATACGCAGTATTTT TRBJ2-3 . TRBV7-2 many
CSASDGLNTEAFF TGCAGTGCCAGTGATGGACTGAACACTGAAGCTTTCTTT TRBJ1-1 . TRBV20-1 many
CAIGQYGYTF TGTGCCATTGGACAGTATGGCTACACCTTC TRBJ1-2 . TRBV10-3 many
CASSIRGGNTGELFF TGTGCCAGTAGTATCAGGGGCGGGAACACCGGGGAGCTGTTTTTT TRBJ2-2 . TRBV19 .
CASRGAASSYEQYF TGCGCCAGCAGAGGGGCGGCCAGCTCCTACGAGCAGTACTTC TRBJ2-7 . TRBV5-1 few
CASSPTQGYQPQHF TGTGCCAGCTCCCCAACGCAAGGGTATCAGCCCCAGCATTTT TRBJ1-5 . TRBV18 .
CASAEALIAKNIQYF TGCGCCAGCGCGGAGGCGCTAATAGCCAAAAACATTCAGTACTTC TRBJ2-4 . TRBV5-1 many
CASSYSGTSGYERYF TGTGCCAGCAGTTACTCCGGGACTAGTGGTTACGAGCGGTACTTC TRBJ2-7 TRBD2 TRBV6-5 .
CASSQRQGVYEQYF TGTGCCAGCAGCCAACGACAGGGAGTCTACGAGCAGTACTTC TRBJ2-7 TRBD1 TRBV7-9 many
CSAPSGGGYNEQFF TGCAGTGCCCCAAGCGGGGGAGGCTACAATGAGCAGTTCTTC TRBJ2-1 TRBD2 TRBV20-1 many
CASSLTSGGAVGELFF TGTGCCAGCAGCCTAACTAGCGGGGGGGCGGTCGGGGAGCTGTTTTTT TRBJ2-2 TRBD2 TRBV7-8 few
CASSRQDSGANVLTF TGTGCCAGCAGTCGACAGGACTCTGGGGCCAACGTCCTGACTTTC TRBJ2-6 . TRBV12-3/TRBV12-4 few
CASSLRDSKGEQYF TGTGCCAGCTCACTTCGGGACAGTAAGGGCGAGCAGTACTTC TRBJ2-7 TRBD1 TRBV18 many
CSASISGGKNTGELFF TGCAGTGCTAGCATTAGCGGGGGGAAGAACACCGGGGAGCTGTTTTTT TRBJ2-2 TRBD2 TRBV20-1 many
CASSLARGTTEAFF TGCGCCAGCAGCTTGGCCAGGGGGACCACTGAAGCTTTCTTT TRBJ1-1 TRBD1 TRBV5-1 many
CASGQSFTDTQYF TGCGCCAGCGGACAGTCTTTCACAGATACGCAGTATTTT TRBJ2-3 . TRBV5-1 many
CASSLGAGVPYEQYF TGCGCCAGCAGCTTGGGGGCAGGGGTTCCCTACGAGCAGTACTTC TRBJ2-7 . TRBV5-1 many
CASSSCTGHTGELFF TGCGCCAGCAGCTCGTGTACAGGGCACACCGGGGAGCTGTTTTTT TRBJ2-2 . TRBV5-1 .
CASSFSLVVQETQYF TGTGCCAGCAGCTTCAGTTTAGTGGTTCAAGAGACCCAGTACTTC TRBJ2-5 . TRBV11-2 many
CASSDWELKLFF TGTGCCAGCAGTGATTGGGAATTGAAGCTGTTTTTT TRBJ2-2 . TRBV6-1 many
CSASPLRNTGELFF TGCAGTGCTAGCCCACTTAGGAACACCGGGGAGCTGTTTTTT TRBJ2-2 . TRBV20-1 .